The 19 T cell receptor beta chains below all came from one sample that was sequenced in a study of shared clonotypes between healthy human individuals. CD45RO-negative, CCR7-positively selected cells formed the naive CD8 fraction, excluding terminally differentiated effector memory CD45RA+ cells. The assay was immunoSEQ multiplex PCR, and TCRdb's table has in-frame clones only and misses some. The sample comprises hundreds of thousands of clones, roughly 95% of which are singletons, and less than 0.12% rests with the top ten. Material: naive CD8+ T cells sorted from blood. The origin of the receptors is a woman aged 25 to 39 in good health.

The V and J genes are TRBV15 and TRBJ1-1; D is unresolved. Trimming left V 5 bases short and J 0 bases short, with 7 bases between. This CDR3 spans 13 amino acids. The germline V gene has CDR1 LNHNV and CDR2 YYDKDF (reference sequence). The CDR3 loop is CATSRRLNTEAFF. CDR3 nucleotide sequence: TGTGCCACCAGCCGTAGGTTGAACACTGAAGCTTTCTTT.

The chain joins TRBV11-2 to TRBJ1-3, with D unclear. The CDR3 has 14 amino acids. Trimming left V 4 bases short and J 2 bases short, with 9 bases between. From germline, CDR1 is SGHAT and CDR2 FQNNGV. The CDR3 coding sequence is TGTGCCAGCAGCTACGAGACGGCTGGAAACACCATATATTTT. Translating it yields CASSYETAGNTIYF.

The chain joins TRBV5-5 to TRBJ2-2; D call uncertain. V gave up 1 base and J gave up 0 bases, with 13 bases separating them. CDR1 is SGHKS and CDR2 is YYEKEE in the germline V gene (reference sequence). The CDR3 sequence is 17 residues long. For the CDR3, the DNA is TGTGCCAGCAGCTTGACGGGTTTGGGAACGAACACCGGGGAGCTGTTTTTT. Its translation: CASSLTGLGTNTGELFF.

The rearrangement links TRBV6-5 to TRBJ2-7; tentative D call: TRBD1 (6 bases). There are 16 residues in the CDR3. CDR1 is MNHEY and CDR2 is SVGAGI in the germline V gene. Trimming took off 3 bases at V and 4 bases at J, with 19 bases between the two ends. The CDR3 protein is CASSYDSGTNTYEQYF. The CDR3 DNA reads TGTGCCAGCAGTTATGACTCCGGGACAAATACTTACGAGCAGTACTTC.

The V call is TRBV29-1, the J call TRBJ2-3, with D possibly being TRBD1 or TRBD2 (5 bases each). CDR1 is SQVTM and CDR2 is ANQGSEA in the germline V gene. The V gene lost 1 base and the J gene lost 0 bases, with 8 bases spanning the gap. The CDR3 extends over 14 amino acids. CDR3 DNA: TGCAGCGTTGAAGGAGAGGGGAGCACAGATACGCAGTATTTT. Translation gives CSVEGEGSTDTQYF.

V and J are TRBV6-5 and TRBJ2-5; tentatively, D is TRBD1 or TRBD2 (5 bases each). V was pared by 6 bases and J by 8 bases, with 16 bases between. Germline V lookup: CDR1 MNHEY, CDR2 SVGAGI. The CDR3 consists of 13 residues. Written as DNA, the CDR3 is TGTGCCAGCAGCCCCAGGGAGCAAGGTACCCAGTACTTC. Protein sequence: CASSPREQGTQYF.

The rearrangement uses TRBV7-9 and TRBJ1-5; 8 nucleotides line up with TRBD1. Germline loops: CDR1 SEHNR, CDR2 FQNEAQ (reference sequence). The V and J ends lost 2 bases and 2 bases, in that order; junction bases with no gene match: 5. The CDR3 runs 16 residues. CDR3 amino acids: CASSLSGGYRNQPQHF. CDR3 coding DNA: TGTGCCAGCAGCTTATCAGGGGGCTATCGCAATCAGCCCCAGCATTTT.

This rearrangement joins TRBV2 to TRBJ2-7; tentative D call: TRBD1 (5 bases). This CDR3 comprises 15 residues. CDR1 is SNHLY and CDR2 is FYNNEI in the germline V gene. The ends were cut back, 0 bases at V and 5 bases at J, with 14 bases in the middle. The CDR3 spells CASSEAQGSEHEQYF. The CDR3 nucleotides are TGTGCCAGCAGTGAAGCGCAGGGTAGTGAGCACGAGCAGTACTTC.

The chain couples TRBV28 to TRBJ2-2, with D perhaps matching TRBD1 (6 bases). The length of the CDR3 is 14 residues. Trimming shortened V by 4 bases and J by 7 bases, and 13 bases separated the two germline ends. The germline V gene encodes CDR1 MDHEN and CDR2 SYDVKM. CDR3 bases: TGTGCCAGCAGTTGGGGGCTTGCCATCGGGGAGCTGTTTTTT. It is translated as CASSWGLAIGELFF.

The chain has TRBV11-2 and TRBJ2-5; 8 bases align to TRBD2. CDR1 and CDR2 from the germline V gene are SGHAT and FQNNGV. The CDR3 length is 16 residues. V was pared by 2 bases and J by 1 base, with 6 bases of the junction left unmatched. CDR3 protein: CASSLRAGAIQETQYF. The CDR3 coding sequence is TGTGCCAGCAGCTTACGAGCGGGAGCGATCCAAGAGACCCAGTACTTC. The whole variable domain, filled in from reference TRBV11-2 and TRBJ2-5, reads EAGVAQSPRYKIIEKRQSVAFWCNPISGHATLYWYQQILGQGPKLLIQFQNNGVVDDSQLPKDRFSAERLKGVDSTLKIQPAKLEDSAVYLCASSLRAGAIQETQYFGPGTRLLVL.

The chain has TRBV4-1 and TRBJ2-3; D is perhaps TRBD2 (7 bases). There are 12 residues in the CDR3. CDR1 MGHRA and CDR2 YSYEKL come from the germline V gene. The V gene lost 8 bases and the J gene lost 6 bases, with 12 bases spanning the gap. Here the CDR3 DNA reads TGCGCCAGCGCGAAGGGGGGGGATACGCAGTATTTT. Residues: CASAKGGDTQYF.

As to this clone: The sample holds other DNA sequences that translate to the same CDR3. The chain combines TRBV27 with TRBJ2-1; 10 bases line up with TRBD2. Per germline, CDR1 MNHEY and CDR2 SMNVEV (reference sequence). The V segment lost 2 bases and the J segment 6 bases; nucleotides outside the gene matches: 1. The CDR3 is made up of 14 amino acids. The CDR3 protein is CASSLRTSGNEQFF. CDR3 in DNA: TGTGCCAGCAGTTTACGGACTAGCGGCAATGAGCAGTTCTTC.

This chain uses TRBV5-6 with TRBJ2-1; D possibly uses TRBD1 or TRBD2 (6 bases each). Germline V gene sequence: CDR1 SGHDT, CDR2 YYEEEE. This CDR3 is 14 amino acids long. V lost 4 bases, J lost 7 bases, and 15 bases lay in between. Written as DNA, the CDR3 is TGTGCCAGCAGCCCCGGGACTGGGACAAATGAGCAGTTCTTC. Translation: CASSPGTGTNEQFF.

The chain has TRBV11-1 and TRBJ2-1; 8 bases agree with TRBD2. After removal of 5 bases from V and 9 bases from J, the junction contained 15 bases not matched to a gene. Germline V gene lookup returns CDR1 SGHAT and CDR2 FQDESV (reference sequence). There are 16 residues in the CDR3. CDR3 loop: CASSDLFAGGIGEQFF. The CDR3 coding sequence is TGTGCCAGCAGCGACCTTTTCGCGGGAGGTATCGGTGAGCAGTTCTTC. Based on the CDR3 plus reference TRBV11-1 and TRBJ2-1, the full variable domain is EAEVAQSPRYKITEKSQAVAFWCDPISGHATLYWYRQILGQGPELLVQFQDESVVDDSQLPKDRFSAERLKGVDSTLKIQPAELGDSAMYLCASSDLFAGGIGEQFFGPGTRLTVL.

J is TRBJ2-1 and V is TRBV5-6; D tentatively fits TRBD1 or TRBD2 (5 bases each). The V and J ends lost 1 base and 0 bases respectively, with 20 bases between them. The CDR3 is made up of 19 amino acids. CDR1 is SGHDT, CDR2 YYEEEE, per germline. The CDR3 is CASSLFLIRDLSSYNEQFF. The CDR3 DNA sequence: TGTGCCAGCAGCTTGTTCCTCATAAGGGACCTTAGCTCCTACAATGAGCAGTTCTTC.

A single count supports this clone. The chain couples TRBV28 to TRBJ1-5, with D possibly being TRBD1 (5 bases). Trimming left V 5 bases short and J 1 base short, with 18 bases between. This CDR3 has 17 amino acids. Germline values: CDR1 MDHEN, CDR2 SYDVKM. The CDR3 DNA reads as TGTGCCAGCAGTACCCAGTCTTTAGACAGAAGCAATCAGCCCCAGCATTTT. Residues: CASSTQSLDRSNQPQHF.

The chain is built from TRBV11-2 and TRBJ2-1; D is ambiguous. The CDR3 extends over 15 amino acids. Germline lookup yields CDR1 SGHAT and CDR2 FQNNGV. Trimming removed 7 bases from V and 0 bases from J, with 13 bases in between. The DNA of the CDR3 is TGTGCCAGCACCTCCGACACGAGCTCCTACAATGAGCAGTTCTTC. Translating gives CASTSDTSSYNEQFF.

The V gene is TRBV7-2, the J gene TRBJ1-2; D might be TRBD1 (5 bases). The CDR3 runs 15 residues. The ends were cut back, 1 base at V and 3 bases at J, with 12 bases in the middle. Germline lookup yields CDR1 SGHTA and CDR2 FQGNSA. Here the CDR3 DNA reads TGTGCCAGCAGCTTAGAGGAGGGGTTGGACTATGGCTACACCTTC. Amino acids: CASSLEEGLDYGYTF.

The gene calls are TRBV6-5 and TRBJ1-2; D gene unclear. The CDR3 has 14 amino acids. CDR1 and CDR2 from the germline V gene are MNHEY and SVGAGI. Trimming left V 5 bases short and J 2 bases short, with 12 bases between. As DNA, the CDR3 is TGTGCCAGCAGTCCAGGACGGAGGAACTATGGCTACACCTTC. It codes for CASSPGRRNYGYTF.